The sequence of this T cell receptor beta chain was determined in a study of T cells in Graves' hyperthyroidism and ophthalmopathy. Remarks on this clonotype: What it recognizes is unknown.

Amplification targeted TCR beta CDR3 regions from RNA transcripts. RT-PCR in the first round (using the HTBI primer set) targeted the TCR CDR3. In TCRdb, the multiplex PCR reads were re-called with MiXCR into one record per CDR3 protein. The profile shows about 840,000 distinct CDR3 sequences, 38% of them singletons. Notes on the study in general: Median prediction lead before ophthalmopathy onset was about 6.7 months with the model. Most thyroid-expanded clonotypes above 0.001 were also found in blood.

Germline loops: CDR1 LNHNV, CDR2 YYDKDF (reference sequence). The CDR3 totals 18 residues. J lost 4 bases, V lost 4 bases, and 16 bases had no gene match. The patients, who ranged from 18 to 65 in age, presented with newly diagnosed hyperthyroidism lasting under 2 months. The sequence was obtained from a man aged 18 to 29 with Graves' hyperthyroidism. The sample was blood. V is TRBV15 and J is TRBJ2-5, with TRBD1 matching over 9 bases. CDR3 in amino acids: CATSKSGQGAMVVETQYF. CDR3 in DNA: TGTGCCACCAGCAAATCGGGACAGGGCGCGATGGTGGTAGAGACCCAGTACTTC.